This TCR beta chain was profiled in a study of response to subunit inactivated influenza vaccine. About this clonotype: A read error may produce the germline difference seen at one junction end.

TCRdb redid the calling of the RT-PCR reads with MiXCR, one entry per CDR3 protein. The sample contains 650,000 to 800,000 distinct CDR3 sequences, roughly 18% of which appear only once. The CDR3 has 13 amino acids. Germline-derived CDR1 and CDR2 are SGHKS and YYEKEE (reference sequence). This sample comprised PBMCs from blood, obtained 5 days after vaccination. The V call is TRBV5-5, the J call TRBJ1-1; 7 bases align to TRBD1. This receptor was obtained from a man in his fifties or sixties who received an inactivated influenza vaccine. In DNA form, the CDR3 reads TGTGCCAGCAGTTTGGACAGGTTCACTGAAGCTTTCTTT. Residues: CASSLDRFTEAFF. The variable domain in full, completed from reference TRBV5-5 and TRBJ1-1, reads DAGVTQSPTHLIKTRGQQVTLRCSPISGHKSVSWYQQVLGQGPQFIFQYYEKEERGRGNFPDRFSARQFPNYSSELNVNALLLGDSALYLCASSLDRFTEAFFGQGTRLTVV.